This TCR beta chain came from a study of CXCR3-negative and CXCR3-positive naive CD8 T cells. CDR3 length: 14 residues. In germline, CDR1 is MNHEY, CDR2 SVGAGI. UMI labels and 5' RACE were used to prepare the TRB cDNA libraries. TCRdb processed the 5' RACE reads again and assigns one entry to each CDR3 protein, with no DNA. The repertoire table contains around 140,000 distinct CDR3 sequences. The TCR comes from a human donor in good health. Some clones in this sample may be carry-over from other donors' samples. The sequenced sample consisted of naive CXCR3- CD8+ T cells from blood. Subset here: CD45RO-CCR7+CD27+CD95- naive CD8+ T cells lacking CXCR3 (TNR3-). The V and J genes are TRBV6-5 and TRBJ1-6. The CDR3 sequence: CASSYSEENSPLHF.